This T cell receptor (beta chain) was sequenced in a study of shared clonotypes between healthy human individuals. Study-level points and caveats: Clonotypes not shared had lower generation probabilities than those common to all four donors.

As defined, naive CD8 cells were CD45RO-negative and positively selected for CCR7, with terminally differentiated effector memory CD45RA+ cells excluded. All the donors were Caucasian adults who lived in Nashville, Tennessee. Replicate PCRs run on sorted subsets employed approximately 0.2 ug DNA, around 27,000 T cell genomes. TCRdb's copy holds only in-frame clones and misses some; the assay was immunoSEQ multiplex PCR. The sample comprises about 2.1 million clones, roughly 91% of which are singletons, and about 1.5% rests with the top ten. Concerning this clone itself: Its target is not known.

The specimen was naive CD8+ T cells from PBMCs. The sequence was collected from a man aged 18 to 35 in good health. Some clones in this sample may be carry-over from other donors' samples.

The CDR3 spells CASSPGAGEVSGNTIYF. The CDR3 DNA reads as TGCGCCAGCAGCCCCGGAGCAGGGGAGGTCTCTGGAAACACCATATATTTT. The chain joins TRBV4-1 to TRBJ1-3, with TRBD1 as a possible D gene (6 bases). The CDR3 consists of 17 residues. Germline lookup yields CDR1 MGHRA and CDR2 YSYEKL. V was cut by 4 bases and J by 0 bases, with 16 bases left in between.